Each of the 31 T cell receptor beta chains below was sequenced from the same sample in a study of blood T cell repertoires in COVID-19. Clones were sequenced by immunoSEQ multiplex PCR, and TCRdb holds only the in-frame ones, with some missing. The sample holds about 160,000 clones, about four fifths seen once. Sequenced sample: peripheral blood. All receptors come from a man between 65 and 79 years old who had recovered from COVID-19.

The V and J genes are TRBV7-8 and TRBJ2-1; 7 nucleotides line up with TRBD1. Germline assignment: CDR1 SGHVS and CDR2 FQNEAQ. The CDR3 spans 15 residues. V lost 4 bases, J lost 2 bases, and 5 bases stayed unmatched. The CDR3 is CASSSRQGAYNEQFF. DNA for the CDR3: TGTGCCAGCAGCTCTCGACAGGGAGCCTACAATGAGCAGTTCTTC.

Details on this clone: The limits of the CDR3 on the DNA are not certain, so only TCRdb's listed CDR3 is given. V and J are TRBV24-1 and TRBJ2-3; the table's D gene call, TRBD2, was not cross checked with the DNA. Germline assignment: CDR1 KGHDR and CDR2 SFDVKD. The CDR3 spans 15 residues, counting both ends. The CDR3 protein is CATSSSGGGADTQYF.

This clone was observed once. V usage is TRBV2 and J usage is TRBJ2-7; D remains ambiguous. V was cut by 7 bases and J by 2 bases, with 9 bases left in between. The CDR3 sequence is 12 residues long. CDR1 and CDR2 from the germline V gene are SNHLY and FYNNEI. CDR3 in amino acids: CASTVGAYEQYF. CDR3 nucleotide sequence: TGTGCCAGCACCGTCGGAGCCTACGAGCAGTACTTC.

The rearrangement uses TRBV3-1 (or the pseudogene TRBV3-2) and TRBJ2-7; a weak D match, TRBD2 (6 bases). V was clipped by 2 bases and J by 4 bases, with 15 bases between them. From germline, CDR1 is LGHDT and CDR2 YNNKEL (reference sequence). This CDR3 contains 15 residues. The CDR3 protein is CASSQPGGSEYEQYF. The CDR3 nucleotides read TGTGCCAGCAGCCAACCTGGGGGGAGTGAATACGAGCAGTACTTC.

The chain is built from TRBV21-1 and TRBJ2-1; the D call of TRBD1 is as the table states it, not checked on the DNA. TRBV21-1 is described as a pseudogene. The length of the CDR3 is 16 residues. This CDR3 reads CASSKGPGQDSGEQFF. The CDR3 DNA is TGTGCCAGCAGCAAAGGTCCAGGGCAGGATAGTGGTGAGCAGTTCTTC.

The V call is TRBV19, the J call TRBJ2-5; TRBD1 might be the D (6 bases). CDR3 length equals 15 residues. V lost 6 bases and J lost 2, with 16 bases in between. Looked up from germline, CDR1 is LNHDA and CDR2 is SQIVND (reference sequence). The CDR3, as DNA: TGTGCCAGTAGGGGCTCCGGGACATATCAAGAGACCCAGTACTTC. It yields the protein CASRGSGTYQETQYF.

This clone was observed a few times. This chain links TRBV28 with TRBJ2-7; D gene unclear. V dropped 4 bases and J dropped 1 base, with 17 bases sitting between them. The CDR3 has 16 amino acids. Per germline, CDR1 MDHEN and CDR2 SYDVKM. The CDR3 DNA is TGTGCCAGCAGTTCCAGCAGCGCATCTCATTCCTACGAGCAGTACTTC. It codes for CASSSSSASHSYEQYF.

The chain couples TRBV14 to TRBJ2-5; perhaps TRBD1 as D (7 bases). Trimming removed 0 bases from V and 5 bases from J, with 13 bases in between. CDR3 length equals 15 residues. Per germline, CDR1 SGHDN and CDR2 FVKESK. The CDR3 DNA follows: TGTGCCAGCAGCCAAGAGACAGGGAGGTGGGAGACCCAGTACTTC. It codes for CASSQETGRWETQYF. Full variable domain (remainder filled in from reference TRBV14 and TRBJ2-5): EAGVTQFPSHSVIEKGQTVTLRCDPISGHDNLYWYRRVMGKEIKFLLHFVKESKQDESGMPNNRFLAERTGGTYSTLKVQPAELEDSGVYFCASSQETGRWETQYFGPGTRLLVL.

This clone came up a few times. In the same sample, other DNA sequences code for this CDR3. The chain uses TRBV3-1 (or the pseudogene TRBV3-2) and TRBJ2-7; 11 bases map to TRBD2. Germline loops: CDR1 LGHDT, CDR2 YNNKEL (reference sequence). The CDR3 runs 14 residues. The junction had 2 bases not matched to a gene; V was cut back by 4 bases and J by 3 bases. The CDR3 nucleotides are TGTGCCAGCAGCCCCGGGACTAGCGGCTACGAGCAGTACTTC. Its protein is CASSPGTSGYEQYF.

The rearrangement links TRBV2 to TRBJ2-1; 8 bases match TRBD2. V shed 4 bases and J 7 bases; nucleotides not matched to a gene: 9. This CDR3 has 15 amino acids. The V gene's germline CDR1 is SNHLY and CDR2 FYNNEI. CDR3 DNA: TGTGCCAGCAGTGTGGGGCGGGAGGCCCGGAATGAGCAGTTCTTC. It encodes CASSVGREARNEQFF.

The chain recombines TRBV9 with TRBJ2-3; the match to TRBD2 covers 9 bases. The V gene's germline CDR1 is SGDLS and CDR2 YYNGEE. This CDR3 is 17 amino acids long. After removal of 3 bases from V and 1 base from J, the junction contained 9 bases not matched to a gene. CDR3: CASSGRREREGTDTQYF. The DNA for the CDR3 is TGTGCCAGCAGCGGGAGGCGGGAGCGGGAGGGCACAGATACGCAGTATTTT.

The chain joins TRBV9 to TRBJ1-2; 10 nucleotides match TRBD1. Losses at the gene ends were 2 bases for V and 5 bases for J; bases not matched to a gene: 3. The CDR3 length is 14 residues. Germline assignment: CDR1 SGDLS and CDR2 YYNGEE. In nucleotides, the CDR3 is TGTGCCAGCAGCGTCGGGACAGGGGAATATGGCTACACCTTC. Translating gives CASSVGTGEYGYTF.

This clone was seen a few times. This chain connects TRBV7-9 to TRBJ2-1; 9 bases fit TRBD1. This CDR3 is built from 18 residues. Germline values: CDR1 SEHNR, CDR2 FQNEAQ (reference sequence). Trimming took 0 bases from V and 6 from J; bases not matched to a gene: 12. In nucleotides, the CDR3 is TGTGCCAGCAGCTTAGCAAGGTGGTATGACAGGGGGGCCAATGAGCAGTTCTTC. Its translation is CASSLARWYDRGANEQFF.

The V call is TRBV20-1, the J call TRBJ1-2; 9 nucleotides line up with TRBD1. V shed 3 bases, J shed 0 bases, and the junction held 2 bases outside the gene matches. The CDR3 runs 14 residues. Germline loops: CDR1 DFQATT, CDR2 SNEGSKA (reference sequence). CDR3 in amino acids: CSASRDRANYGYTF. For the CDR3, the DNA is TGCAGTGCTAGTCGGGACAGGGCTAACTATGGCTACACCTTC.

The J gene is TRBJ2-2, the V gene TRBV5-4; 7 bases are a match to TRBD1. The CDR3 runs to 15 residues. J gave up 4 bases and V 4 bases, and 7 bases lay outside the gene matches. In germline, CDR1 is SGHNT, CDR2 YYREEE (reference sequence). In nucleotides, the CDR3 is TGTGCCAGCAGCGAATCACAGGGGATCACCGGGGAGCTGTTTTTT. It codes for CASSESQGITGELFF.

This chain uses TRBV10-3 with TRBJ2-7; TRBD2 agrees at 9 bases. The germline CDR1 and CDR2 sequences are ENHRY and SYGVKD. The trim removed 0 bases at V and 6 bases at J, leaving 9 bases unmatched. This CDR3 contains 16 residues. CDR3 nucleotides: TGTGCCATCAGTGAGTCGAGTTCGCGGGAGGGTGCCGAGCAGTACTTC. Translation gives CAISESSSREGAEQYF.

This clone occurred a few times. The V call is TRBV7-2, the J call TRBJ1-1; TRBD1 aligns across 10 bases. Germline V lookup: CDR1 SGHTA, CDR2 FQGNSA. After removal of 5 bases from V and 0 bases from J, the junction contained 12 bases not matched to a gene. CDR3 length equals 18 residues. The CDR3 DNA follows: TGTGCCAGCAGCCCCCCGGGACAGGGGATCAGAATGAACACTGAAGCTTTCTTT. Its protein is CASSPPGQGIRMNTEAFF.

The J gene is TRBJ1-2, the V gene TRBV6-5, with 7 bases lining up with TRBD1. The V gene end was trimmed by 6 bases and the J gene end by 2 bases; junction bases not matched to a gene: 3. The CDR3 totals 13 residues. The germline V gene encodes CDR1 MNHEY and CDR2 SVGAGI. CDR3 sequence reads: CASSPTGNYGYTF. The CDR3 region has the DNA TGTGCCAGCAGCCCGACAGGGAACTATGGCTACACCTTC.

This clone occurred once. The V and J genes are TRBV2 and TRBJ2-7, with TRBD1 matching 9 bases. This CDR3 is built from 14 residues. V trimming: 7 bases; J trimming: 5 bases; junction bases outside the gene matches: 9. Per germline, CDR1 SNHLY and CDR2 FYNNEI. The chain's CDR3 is CASKSGTGSNEQYF. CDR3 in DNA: TGTGCCAGCAAGTCCGGGACAGGGTCTAACGAGCAGTACTTC.

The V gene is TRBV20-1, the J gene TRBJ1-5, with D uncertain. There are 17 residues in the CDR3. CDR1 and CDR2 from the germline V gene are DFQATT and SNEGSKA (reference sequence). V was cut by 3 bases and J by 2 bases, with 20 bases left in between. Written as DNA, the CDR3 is TGCAGTGCTAGTCCACTTCGATCCGGGAGAGGCAATCAGCCCCAGCATTTT. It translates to CSASPLRSGRGNQPQHF.

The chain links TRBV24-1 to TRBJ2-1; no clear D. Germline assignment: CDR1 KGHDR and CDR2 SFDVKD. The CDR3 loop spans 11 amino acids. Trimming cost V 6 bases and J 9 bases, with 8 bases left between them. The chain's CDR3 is CATSSHSEQFF. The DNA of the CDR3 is TGTGCCACCAGTTCTCATAGTGAGCAGTTCTTC.

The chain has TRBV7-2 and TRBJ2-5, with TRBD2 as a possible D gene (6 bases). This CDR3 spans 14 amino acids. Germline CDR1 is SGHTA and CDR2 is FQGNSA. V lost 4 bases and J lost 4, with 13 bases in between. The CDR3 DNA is TGTGCCAGCAGCTCAGGAACGGGACTAGAGACCCAGTACTTC. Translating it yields CASSSGTGLETQYF.

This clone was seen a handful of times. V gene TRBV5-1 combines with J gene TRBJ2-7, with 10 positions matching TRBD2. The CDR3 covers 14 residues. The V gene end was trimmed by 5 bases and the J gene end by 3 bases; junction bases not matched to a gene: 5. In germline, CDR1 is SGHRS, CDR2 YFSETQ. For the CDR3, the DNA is TGCGCCAGCAGACTGGGGACTAGCGACTACGAGCAGTACTTC. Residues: CASRLGTSDYEQYF.

CDR3 in amino acids: CSVRDRENSPLHF. The CDR3 nucleotides are TGCAGCGTGCGGGACAGGGAAAATTCACCCCTCCACTTT. The chain is built from TRBV29-1 and TRBJ1-6; the match to TRBD1 covers 9 bases. The CDR3 is 13 residues long. Looked up from germline, CDR1 is SQVTM and CDR2 is ANQGSEA. V shed 6 bases and J 7 bases; nucleotides not matched to a gene: 4.

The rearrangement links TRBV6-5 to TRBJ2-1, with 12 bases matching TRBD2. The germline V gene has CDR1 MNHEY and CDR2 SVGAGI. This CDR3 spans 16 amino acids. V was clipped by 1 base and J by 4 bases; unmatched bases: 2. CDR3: CASSYFLAGGYNEQFF. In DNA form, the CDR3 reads TGTGCCAGCAGTTACTTTCTAGCGGGAGGGTACAATGAGCAGTTCTTC.

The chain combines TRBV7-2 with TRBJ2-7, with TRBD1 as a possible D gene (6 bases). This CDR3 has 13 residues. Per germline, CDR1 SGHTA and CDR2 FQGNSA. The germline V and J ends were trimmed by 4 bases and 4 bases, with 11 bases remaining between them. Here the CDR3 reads CASSSNQGYEQYF. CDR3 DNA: TGTGCCAGCAGCTCGAACCAGGGGTACGAGCAGTACTTC.

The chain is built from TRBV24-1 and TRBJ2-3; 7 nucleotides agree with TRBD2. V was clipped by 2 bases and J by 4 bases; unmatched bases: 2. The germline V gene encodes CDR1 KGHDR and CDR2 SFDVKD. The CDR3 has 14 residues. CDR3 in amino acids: CATSDWTSSDTQYF. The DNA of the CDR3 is TGTGCCACCAGTGATTGGACTAGTTCAGATACGCAGTATTTT.

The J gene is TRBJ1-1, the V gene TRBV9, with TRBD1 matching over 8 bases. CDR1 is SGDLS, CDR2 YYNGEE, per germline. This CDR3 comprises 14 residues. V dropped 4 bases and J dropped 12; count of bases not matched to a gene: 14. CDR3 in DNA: TGTGCCAGCAGCCCACAAGGACAGGGTGGCGGGCCTTTCTTT. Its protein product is CASSPQGQGGGPFF. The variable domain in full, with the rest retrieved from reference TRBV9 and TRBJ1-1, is DSGVTQTPKHLITATGQRVTLRCSPRSGDLSVYWYQQSLDQGLQFLIQYYNGEERAKGNILERFSAQQFPDLHSELNLSSLELGDSALYFCASSPQGQGGGPFFGQGTRLTVV.

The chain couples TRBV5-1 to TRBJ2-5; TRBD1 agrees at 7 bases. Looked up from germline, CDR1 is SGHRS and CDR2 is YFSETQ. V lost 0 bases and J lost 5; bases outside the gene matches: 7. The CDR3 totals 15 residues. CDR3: CASSLGTGVRETQYF. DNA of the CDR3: TGCGCCAGCAGCTTGGGCACAGGGGTTAGGGAGACCCAGTACTTC.

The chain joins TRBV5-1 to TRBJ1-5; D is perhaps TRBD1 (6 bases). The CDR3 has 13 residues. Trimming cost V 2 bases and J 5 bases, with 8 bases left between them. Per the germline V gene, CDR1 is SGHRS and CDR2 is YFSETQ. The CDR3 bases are TGCGCCAGCAGCTTACAGGGCGATCAGCCCCAGCATTTT. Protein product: CASSLQGDQPQHF.

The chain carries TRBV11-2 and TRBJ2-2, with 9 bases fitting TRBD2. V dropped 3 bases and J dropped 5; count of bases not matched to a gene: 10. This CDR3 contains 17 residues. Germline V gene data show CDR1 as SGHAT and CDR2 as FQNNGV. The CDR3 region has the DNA TGTGCCAGCAGCTTGAGACCGGGACTAGCAAATACCGGGGAGCTGTTTTTT. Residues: CASSLRPGLANTGELFF.